This T cell receptor beta chain originates from a study of T-cell memory formation after mild COVID-19. Across the study: Largely donor-specific TCR clusters were found.

Study observations and caveats: Later expanders leaned CD4+, whereas clones that contracted between day 15 and 85 were balanced CD4/CD8. Mostly located in CM and EM were contracting CD4+ clones, with contracting CD8+ clones located in EMRA.

From the 5' RACE reads, TCRdb called clonotypes with MiXCR, one entry per CDR3 protein. In the table there are 550,000 to 650,000 distinct CDR3 sequences, 17% of which are singletons. This clonotype occurred a few times. No antigen is known for it. The V end lost 3 bases, the J end lost 1 base, and 12 bases lay between the germline ends. Looked up from germline, CDR1 is MNHEY and CDR2 is SMNVEV (reference sequence). CDR3 size: 15 residues. The sequence came from an adult woman who had mild COVID-19 (a few samples of this study predate the infection). Cell type and time point are not known. The sample consisted of PBMCs or a T cell subset sorted from them (not recorded which). J is TRBJ1-1 and V is TRBV27; D not resolved. CDR3 loop: CASSLSGLSNTEAFF. For the CDR3, the DNA is TGTGCCAGCAGTTTGTCTGGTCTCTCGAACACTGAAGCTTTCTTT.